These T cell receptor beta chains were read from a single sample in a study of identical twins. TCRdb fed the 5' RACE reads into MiXCR, producing one record per CDR3 protein. The sample yields around 140,000 distinct CDR3 sequences, roughly 3.3% seen once. Sequenced input: memory T cells sorted from blood. The receptors were sampled from a young man in good health. The CDR3 runs from the conserved cysteine through the conserved F or W. The D gene is left open where the match is weak. The size of a clone is reported for some rows only, either as once, few or many, or as a class for expanded clones.

j_call d_call clone_size v_call cdr3_nt cdr3_aa
TRBJ1-2 . many TRBV24-1 TGTGCCACCAGTGATTACTCGACAGAAGGCTACACCTTC CATSDYSTEGYTF
TRBJ2-5 . many TRBV25-1 TGTGCCAGCAGTGAATTAGGGTCTTGGCAAGAGACCCAGTACTTC CASSELGSWQETQYF
TRBJ2-5 . many TRBV3-1 TGTGCCAGCAGCCAAGATCAACCGTTGGCGGCCCAGTACTTC CASSQDQPLAAQYF
TRBJ2-7 . many TRBV4-3 TGCGCCAGCAGCCAAGATGGGGGAGGCTCCTACGAGCAGTACTTC CASSQDGGGSYEQYF
TRBJ2-1 TRBD2 many TRBV29-1 TGCAGCGTTGAAGACTCACTAGGCGGGAGGGCCAGCGATGAGCAGTTCTTC CSVEDSLGGRASDEQFF
TRBJ1-2 . many TRBV5-1 TGCGCCAGCAGCTCGAGCCAGGGCCGTGGCTACACCTTC CASSSSQGRGYTF
TRBJ2-3 TRBD1 many TRBV12-3/TRBV12-4 TGTGCCAGCAGTTTGGCGGGACAGGGGACAGATACGCAGTATTTT CASSLAGQGTDTQYF
TRBJ2-2 TRBD2 many TRBV3-1 TGTGCCAGCAGCCAAGAGCTGGGGCTAGCGGGAGACGGGGAGCTGTTTTTT CASSQELGLAGDGELFF
TRBJ2-1 . many TRBV12-5 TGTGCTAGTGGTTTGCTCGGTGAGCAGTTCTTC CASGLLGEQFF
TRBJ2-3 . many TRBV12-3/TRBV12-4 TGTGCCAGCACCCTGCGGGGACGCGGTGAAGATACGCAGTATTTT CASTLRGRGEDTQYF
TRBJ2-3 . many TRBV29-1 TGCAGCGTTGCTACGGGAGTGGCAGATACGCAGTATTTT CSVATGVADTQYF
TRBJ2-2 . many TRBV7-9 TGTGCCAGCAGCTTACGACAGAGGGTAACCGGGGAGCTGTTTTTT CASSLRQRVTGELFF
TRBJ2-3 TRBD2 many TRBV9 TGTGCCAGCAGCGTAGCTACGTCTAGCGGGAGGGCCTTCCAAGATACGCAGTATTTT CASSVATSSGRAFQDTQYF
TRBJ1-5 TRBD1 . TRBV7-9 TGTGCCAGCAGCTCTTCCGGGACAGGAGGGCCCCAGCATTTT CASSSSGTGGPQHF
TRBJ2-7 . many TRBV5-1 TGCGCCAGCAGCTTGGTGGGGTCCTCCTACGAGCAGTACTTC CASSLVGSSYEQYF
TRBJ1-2 TRBD1 few TRBV6-1 TGTGCCAGCAAAGGGGGACAGGGAAGGAGTGGCTACACCTTC CASKGGQGRSGYTF
TRBJ2-1 TRBD1 . TRBV6-1 TGTGCCAGCAGTAAGCCAGGGGGCCTTGAGCAGTTCTTC CASSKPGGLEQFF
TRBJ1-6 . many TRBV7-9 TGTGCCAGCAGCAAACAAGGGCCTAATTCACCCCTCCACTTT CASSKQGPNSPLHF
TRBJ1-1 . many TRBV11-2 TGTGCCAGCAGCCTCCCGGACCTCACTGAAGCTTTCTTT CASSLPDLTEAFF
TRBJ1-6 TRBD1 many TRBV7-3 TGTGCCAGCAGCGAGACAGGGTATAATTCACCCCTCCACTTT CASSETGYNSPLHF
TRBJ2-2 . many TRBV12-3/TRBV12-4 TGTGCCAGCAGCCGACGGACTCTACTAAGGATCGGGGAGCTGTTTTTT CASSRRTLLRIGELFF
TRBJ1-5 TRBD1 many TRBV6-5 TGTGCCAGCAGTTATTCGACAGGGGGCGGACAGCCCCAGCATTTT CASSYSTGGGQPQHF
TRBJ2-1 TRBD2 few TRBV20-1 TGCAGCGCAGGTTCTGGACTAGCGGGATTTGTCTCCTACAATGAGCAGTTCTTC CSAGSGLAGFVSYNEQFF
TRBJ1-2 . many TRBV2 TGTGCCAGCAGTGGGACTCGGGGGGGTATAGATGGCTACACCTTC CASSGTRGGIDGYTF
TRBJ1-2 . few TRBV30 TGTGCCTGGAATAGGGAGGGGAGCTATGGCTACACCTTC CAWNREGSYGYTF
TRBJ2-7 . many TRBV6-2/TRBV6-3 TGTGCCAGCAGACGTCCCGGGACATCCTACGAGCAGTACTTC CASRRPGTSYEQYF
TRBJ2-1 . many TRBV20-1 TGCAGTGCTTCATCCGGGACCCCCGGAGTGTCTGAGCAGTTCTTC CSASSGTPGVSEQFF
TRBJ2-5 . . TRBV15 TGTGCCACCAGCGACGATAAGGGGGGCTTAGAAGAGACCCAGTACTTC CATSDDKGGLEETQYF